The 3 T cell receptor beta chains listed next were all sequenced from one sample in a study of T cells in Graves' hyperthyroidism and ophthalmopathy. The investigators amplified TCR beta CDR3 regions from RNA transcripts. Using the HTBI primer set, a first-round RT-PCR was run on the TCR CDR3. TCRdb called the multiplex PCR reads again in MiXCR, with one record for every CDR3 protein. Of some 360,000 distinct CDR3 sequences in the sample, around 18% were seen once. The specimen was blood. All receptors derive from a woman aged 40 to 50 with Graves' ophthalmopathy.

The sample holds many counts of this clonotype. The rearrangement links TRBV30 to TRBJ1-1, with TRBD1 as a possible D gene (5 bases). Germline CDR1 is GTSNPN and CDR2 is SVGIG (reference sequence). The CDR3 contains 13 residues. Trimming removed 5 bases from V and 0 bases from J, with 10 bases in between. The CDR3 region is CAWRQLMNTEAFF. The CDR3 region has the DNA TGTGCCTGGCGACAGTTAATGAACACTGAAGCTTTCTTT.

This clonotype appeared many times. The rearrangement uses TRBV11-2 and TRBJ2-1; TRBD1 matches 8 bases. J gave up 6 bases and V 2 bases, and 6 bases lay outside the gene matches. The CDR3 contains 15 residues. Germline CDR1 and CDR2: SGHAT and FQNNGV. CDR3 sequence reads: CASSLLAGGINEQFF. CDR3 sequence (DNA): TGTGCCAGCAGCTTACTGGCAGGGGGCATCAATGAGCAGTTCTTC.

The table lists this clonotype with many counts. It may be a read error: a sequence one base away is much more abundant. CDR3 DNA sequence: TGTGCCAGCAGTTTAGTAGCGGGAGCCCGGAAGCAGTACTTC. This sequence encodes CASSLVAGARKQYF. V and J are TRBV28 and TRBJ2-7; 9 nucleotides align to TRBD2. Germline V CDR1 and CDR2: MDHEN, SYDVKM. The V and J ends lost 2 bases and 8 bases, in that order; junction bases with no gene match: 7. The CDR3 loop spans 14 amino acids.